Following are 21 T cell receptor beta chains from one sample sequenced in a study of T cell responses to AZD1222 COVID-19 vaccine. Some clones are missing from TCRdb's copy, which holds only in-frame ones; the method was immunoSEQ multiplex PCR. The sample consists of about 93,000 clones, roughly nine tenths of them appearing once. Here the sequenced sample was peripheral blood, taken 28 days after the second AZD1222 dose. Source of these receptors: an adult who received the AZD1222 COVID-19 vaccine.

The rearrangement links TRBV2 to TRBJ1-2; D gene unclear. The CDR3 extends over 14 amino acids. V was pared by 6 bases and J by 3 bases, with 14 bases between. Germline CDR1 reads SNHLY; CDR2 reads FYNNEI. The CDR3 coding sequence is TGTGCCAGCAGCCTTAGTCCGGGGTACTATGGCTACACCTTC. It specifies CASSLSPGYYGYTF.

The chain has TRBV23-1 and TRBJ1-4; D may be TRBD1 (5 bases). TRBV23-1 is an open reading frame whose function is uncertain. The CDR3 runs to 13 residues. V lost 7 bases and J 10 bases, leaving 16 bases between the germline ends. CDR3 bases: TGCGCCAGCAAGGGGCAGGGAATCGGAAAACTGTTTTTT. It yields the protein CASKGQGIGKLFF.

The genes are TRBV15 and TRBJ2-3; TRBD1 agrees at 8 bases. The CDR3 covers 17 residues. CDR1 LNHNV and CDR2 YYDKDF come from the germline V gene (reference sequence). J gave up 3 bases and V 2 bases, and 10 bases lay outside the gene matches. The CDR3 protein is CATSRSPGQGGTDTQYF. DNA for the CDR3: TGTGCCACCAGCAGATCACCTGGACAGGGTGGAACAGATACGCAGTATTTT.

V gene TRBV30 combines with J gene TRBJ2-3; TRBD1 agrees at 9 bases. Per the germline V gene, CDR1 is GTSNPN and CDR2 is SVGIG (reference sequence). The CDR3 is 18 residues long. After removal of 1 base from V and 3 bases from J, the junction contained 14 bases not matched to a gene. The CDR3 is CAWSARRGTGFKTDTQYF. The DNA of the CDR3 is TGTGCCTGGAGTGCGCGGAGGGGGACAGGGTTTAAGACAGATACGCAGTATTTT.

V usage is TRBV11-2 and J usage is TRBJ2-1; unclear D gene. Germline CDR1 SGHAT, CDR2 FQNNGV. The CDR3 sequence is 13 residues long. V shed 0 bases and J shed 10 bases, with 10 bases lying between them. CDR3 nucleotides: TGTGCCAGCAGCTTAGATCTGAAGCGAGAGCAGTTCTTC. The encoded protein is CASSLDLKREQFF.

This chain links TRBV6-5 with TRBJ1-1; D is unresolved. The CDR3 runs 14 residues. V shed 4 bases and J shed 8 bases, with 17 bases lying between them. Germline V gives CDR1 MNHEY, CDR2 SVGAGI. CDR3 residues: CASSFRSLHGEAFF. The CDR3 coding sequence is TGTGCCAGCAGTTTTCGGTCGTTGCATGGCGAAGCTTTCTTT.

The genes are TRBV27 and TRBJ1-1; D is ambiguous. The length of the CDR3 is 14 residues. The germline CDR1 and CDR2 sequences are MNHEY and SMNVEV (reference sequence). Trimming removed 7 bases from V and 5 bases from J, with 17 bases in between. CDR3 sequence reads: CASTPFFPYTEAFF. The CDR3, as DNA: TGTGCCAGCACCCCTTTTTTCCCGTATACTGAAGCTTTCTTT.

This chain's CDR3 is CASSPGTSGGSGEQFF. The CDR3 bases are TGTGCCAGCTCACCGGGGACTAGCGGGGGGTCCGGGGAGCAGTTCTTC. This chain joins TRBV18 and TRBJ2-1; 15 nucleotides agree with TRBD2. The ends lost 3 bases at V and 10 bases at J; junction bases unmatched: 7. From germline, CDR1 is KGHSH and CDR2 LQKENI. This CDR3 contains 16 residues.

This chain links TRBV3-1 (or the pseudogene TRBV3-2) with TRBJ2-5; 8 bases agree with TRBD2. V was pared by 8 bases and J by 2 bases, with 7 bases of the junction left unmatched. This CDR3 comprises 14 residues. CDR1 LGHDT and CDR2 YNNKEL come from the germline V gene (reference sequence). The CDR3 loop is CASLGTRGQETQYF. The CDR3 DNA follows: TGTGCCAGCCTTGGGACTAGGGGGCAAGAGACCCAGTACTTC.

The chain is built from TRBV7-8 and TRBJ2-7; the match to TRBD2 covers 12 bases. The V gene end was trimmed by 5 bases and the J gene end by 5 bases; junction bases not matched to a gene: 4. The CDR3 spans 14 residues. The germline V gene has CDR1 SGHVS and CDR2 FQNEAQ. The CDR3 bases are TGTGCCAGCAGCACTTGGACTAGCGGGAACGAGCAGTACTTC. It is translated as CASSTWTSGNEQYF.

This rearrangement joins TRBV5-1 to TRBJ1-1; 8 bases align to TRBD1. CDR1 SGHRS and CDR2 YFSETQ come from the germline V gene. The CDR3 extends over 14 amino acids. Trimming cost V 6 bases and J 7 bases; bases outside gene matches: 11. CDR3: CASTPAGGGIEAFF. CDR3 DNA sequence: TGCGCCAGCACCCCCGCAGGGGGCGGAATTGAAGCTTTCTTT.

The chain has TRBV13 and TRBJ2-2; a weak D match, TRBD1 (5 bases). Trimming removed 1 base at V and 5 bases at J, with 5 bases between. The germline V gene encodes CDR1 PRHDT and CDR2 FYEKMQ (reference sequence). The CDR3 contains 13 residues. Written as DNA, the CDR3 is TGTGCCAGCAGCTTAGCAGGGACCGGGGAGCTGTTTTTT. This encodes CASSLAGTGELFF.

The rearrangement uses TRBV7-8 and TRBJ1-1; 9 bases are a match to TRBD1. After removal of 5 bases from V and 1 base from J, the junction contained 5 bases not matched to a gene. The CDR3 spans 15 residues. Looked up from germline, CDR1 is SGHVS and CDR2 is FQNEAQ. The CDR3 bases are TGTGCCAGCAGCCCATGGACAGGGGAGAACACTGAAGCTTTCTTT. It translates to CASSPWTGENTEAFF.

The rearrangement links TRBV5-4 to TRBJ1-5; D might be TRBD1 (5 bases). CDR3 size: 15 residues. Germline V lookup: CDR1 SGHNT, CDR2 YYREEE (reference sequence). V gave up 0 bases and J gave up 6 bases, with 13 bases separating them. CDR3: CASSLGQGVGQPQHF. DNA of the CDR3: TGTGCCAGCAGCTTGGGGCAGGGAGTAGGTCAGCCCCAGCATTTT.

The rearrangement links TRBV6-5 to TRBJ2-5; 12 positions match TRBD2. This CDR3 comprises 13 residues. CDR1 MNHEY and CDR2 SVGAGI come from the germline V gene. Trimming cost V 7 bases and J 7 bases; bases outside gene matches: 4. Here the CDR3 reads CASTLAGGGTQYF. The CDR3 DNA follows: TGTGCCAGCACGCTAGCGGGAGGGGGGACCCAGTACTTC.

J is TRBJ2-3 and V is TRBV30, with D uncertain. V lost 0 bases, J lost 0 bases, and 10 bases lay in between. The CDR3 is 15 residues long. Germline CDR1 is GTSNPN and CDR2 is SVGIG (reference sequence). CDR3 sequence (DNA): TGTGCCTGGAGTGTAGGGTCGGTTAGCACAGATACGCAGTATTTT. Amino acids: CAWSVGSVSTDTQYF.

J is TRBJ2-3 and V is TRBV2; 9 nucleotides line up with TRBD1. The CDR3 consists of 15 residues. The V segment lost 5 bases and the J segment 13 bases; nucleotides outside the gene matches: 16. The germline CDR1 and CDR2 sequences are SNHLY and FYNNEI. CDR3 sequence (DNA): TGTGCCAGCAGTTTACAGGGGGCTAGCGCCCGTTCGAAGTATTTT. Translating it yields CASSLQGASARSKYF.

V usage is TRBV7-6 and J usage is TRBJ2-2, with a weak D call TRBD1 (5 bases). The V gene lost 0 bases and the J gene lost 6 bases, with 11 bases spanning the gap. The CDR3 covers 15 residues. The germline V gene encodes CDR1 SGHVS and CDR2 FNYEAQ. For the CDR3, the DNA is TGTGCCAGCAGCTTAGCGGTAGGGGTGCCCGGGGAGCTGTTTTTT. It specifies CASSLAVGVPGELFF.

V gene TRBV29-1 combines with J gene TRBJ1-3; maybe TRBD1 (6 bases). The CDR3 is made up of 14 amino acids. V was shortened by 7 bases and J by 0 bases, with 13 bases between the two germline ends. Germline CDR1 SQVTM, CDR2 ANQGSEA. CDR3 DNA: TGCAGCGGAAGGGGACAAGACTCTGGAAACACCATATATTTT. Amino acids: CSGRGQDSGNTIYF. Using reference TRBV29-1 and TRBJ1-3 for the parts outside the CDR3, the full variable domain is SAVISQKPSRDICQRGTSLTIQCQVDSQVTMMFWYRQQPGQSLTLIATANQGSEATYESGFVIDKFPISRPNLTFSTLTVSNMSPEDSSIYLCSGRGQDSGNTIYFGEGSWLTVV.

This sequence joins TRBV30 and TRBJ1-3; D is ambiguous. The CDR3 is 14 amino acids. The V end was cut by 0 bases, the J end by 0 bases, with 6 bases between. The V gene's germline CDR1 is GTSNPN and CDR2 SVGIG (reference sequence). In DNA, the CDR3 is TGTGCCTGGAGTGTACCGGGCTCTGGAAACACCATATATTTT. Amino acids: CAWSVPGSGNTIYF.

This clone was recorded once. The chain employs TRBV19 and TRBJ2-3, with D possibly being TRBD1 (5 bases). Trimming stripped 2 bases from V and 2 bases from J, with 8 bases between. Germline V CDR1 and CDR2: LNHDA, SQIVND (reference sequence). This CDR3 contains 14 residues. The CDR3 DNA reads TGTGCCAGTAGTATAAACAGGAACACAGATACGCAGTATTTT. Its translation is CASSINRNTDTQYF. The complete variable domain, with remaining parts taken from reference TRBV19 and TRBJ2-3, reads DGGITQSPKYLFRKEGQNVTLSCEQNLNHDAMYWYRQDPGQGLRLIYYSQIVNDFQKGDIAEGYSVSREKKESFPLTVTSAQKNPTAFYLCASSINRNTDTQYFGPGTRLTVL.